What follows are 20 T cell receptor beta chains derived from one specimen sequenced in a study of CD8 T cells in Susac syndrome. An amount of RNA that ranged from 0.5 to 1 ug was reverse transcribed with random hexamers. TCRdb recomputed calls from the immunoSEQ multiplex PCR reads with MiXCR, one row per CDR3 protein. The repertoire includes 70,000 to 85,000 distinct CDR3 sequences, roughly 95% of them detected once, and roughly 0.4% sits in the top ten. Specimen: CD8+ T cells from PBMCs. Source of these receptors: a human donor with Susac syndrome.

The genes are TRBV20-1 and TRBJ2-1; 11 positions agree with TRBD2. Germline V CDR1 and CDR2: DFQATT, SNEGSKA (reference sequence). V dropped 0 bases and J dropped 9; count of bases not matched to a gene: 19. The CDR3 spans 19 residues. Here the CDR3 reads CSARDRRSGLAVRRGEQFF. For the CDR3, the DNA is TGCAGTGCTAGAGATAGAAGATCGGGACTAGCGGTGAGGCGGGGTGAGCAGTTCTTC.

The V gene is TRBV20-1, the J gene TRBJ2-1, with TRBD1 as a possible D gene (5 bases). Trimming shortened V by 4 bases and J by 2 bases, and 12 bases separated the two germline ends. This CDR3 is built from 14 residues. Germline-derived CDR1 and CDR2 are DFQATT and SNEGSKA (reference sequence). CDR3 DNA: TGCAGTGCTATAGGGGTAGTAACCTACAATGAGCAGTTCTTC. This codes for CSAIGVVTYNEQFF.

CDR3 residues: CSTIDSGGKDYGYTF. CDR3 sequence (DNA): TGCAGCACTATAGATTCAGGGGGCAAGGACTATGGCTACACCTTC. The chain is built from TRBV29-1 and TRBJ1-2, with TRBD1 matching over 8 bases. Germline CDR1 and CDR2: SQVTM and ANQGSEA. After removal of 8 bases from V and 3 bases from J, the junction contained 14 bases not matched to a gene. The CDR3 consists of 15 residues.

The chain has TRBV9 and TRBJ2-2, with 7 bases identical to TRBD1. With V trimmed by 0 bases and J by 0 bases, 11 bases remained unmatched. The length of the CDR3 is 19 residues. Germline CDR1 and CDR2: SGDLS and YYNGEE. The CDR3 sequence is CASSVAMSDRAPNTGELFF. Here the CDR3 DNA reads TGTGCCAGCAGCGTAGCTATGTCCGACAGGGCTCCGAACACCGGGGAGCTGTTTTTT.

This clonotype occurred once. This CDR3 is CSARKTGTSGGGYNEQFF. Written as DNA, the CDR3 is TGCAGTGCTAGGAAAACCGGGACTAGCGGGGGGGGATACAATGAGCAGTTCTTC. The chain employs TRBV20-1 and TRBJ2-1; 16 bases fit TRBD2. The ends lost 3 bases at V and 4 bases at J; junction bases unmatched: 9. The CDR3 consists of 18 residues. Looked up from germline, CDR1 is DFQATT and CDR2 is SNEGSKA (reference sequence).

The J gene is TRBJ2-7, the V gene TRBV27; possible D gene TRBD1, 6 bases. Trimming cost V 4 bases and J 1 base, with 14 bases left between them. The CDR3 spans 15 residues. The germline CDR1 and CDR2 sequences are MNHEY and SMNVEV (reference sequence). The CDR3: CASSYARQASYEQYF. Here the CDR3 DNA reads TGTGCCAGCAGTTACGCCCGACAGGCATCCTACGAGCAGTACTTC.

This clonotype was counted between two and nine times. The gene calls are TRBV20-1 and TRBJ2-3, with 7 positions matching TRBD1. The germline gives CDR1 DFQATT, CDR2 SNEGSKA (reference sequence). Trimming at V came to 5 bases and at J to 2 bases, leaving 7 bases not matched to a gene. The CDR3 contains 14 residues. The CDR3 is CSARRDSYTDTQYF. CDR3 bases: TGCAGTGCTCGCCGGGACAGTTACACAGATACGCAGTATTTT.

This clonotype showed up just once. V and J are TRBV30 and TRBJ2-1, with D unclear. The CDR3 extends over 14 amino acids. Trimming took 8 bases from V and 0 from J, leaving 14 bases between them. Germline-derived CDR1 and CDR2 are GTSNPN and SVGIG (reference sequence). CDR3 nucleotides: TGTGCCAAAGGAGCGTGCGCCTCCTACAATGAGCAGTTCTTC. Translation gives CAKGACASYNEQFF.

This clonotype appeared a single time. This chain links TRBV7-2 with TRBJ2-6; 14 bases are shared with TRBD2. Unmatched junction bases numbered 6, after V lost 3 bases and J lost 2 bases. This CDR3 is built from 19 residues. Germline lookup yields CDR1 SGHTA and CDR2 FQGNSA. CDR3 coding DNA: TGTGCCAGCAGCTTCCCGCCGGGACTAGCGGGAGCTGGGGCCAACGTCCTGACTTTC. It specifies CASSFPPGLAGAGANVLTF.

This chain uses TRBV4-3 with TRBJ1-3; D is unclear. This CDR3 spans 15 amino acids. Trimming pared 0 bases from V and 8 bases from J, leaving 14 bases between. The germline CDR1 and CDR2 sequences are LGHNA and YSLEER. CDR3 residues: CASSQDVASPYTIYF. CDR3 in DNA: TGCGCCAGCAGCCAAGATGTCGCCAGTCCGTACACCATATATTTT.

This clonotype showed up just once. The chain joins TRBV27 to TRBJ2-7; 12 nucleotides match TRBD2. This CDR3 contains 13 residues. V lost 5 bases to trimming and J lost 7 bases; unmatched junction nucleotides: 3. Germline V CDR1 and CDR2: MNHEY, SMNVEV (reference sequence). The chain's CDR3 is CASSPSGRGEQYF. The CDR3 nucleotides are TGTGCCAGCAGTCCTAGCGGGAGGGGGGAGCAGTACTTC.

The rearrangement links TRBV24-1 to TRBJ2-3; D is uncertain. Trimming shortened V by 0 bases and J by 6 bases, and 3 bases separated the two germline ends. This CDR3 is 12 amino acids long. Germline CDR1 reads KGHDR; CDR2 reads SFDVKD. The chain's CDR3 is CATSDLGDTQYF. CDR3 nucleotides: TGTGCCACCAGTGATTTGGGCGATACGCAGTATTTT.

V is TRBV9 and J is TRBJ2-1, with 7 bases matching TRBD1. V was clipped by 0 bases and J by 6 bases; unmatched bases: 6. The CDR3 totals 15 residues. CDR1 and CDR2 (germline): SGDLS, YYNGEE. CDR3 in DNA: TGTGCCAGCAGCGTAGGGGACAGAGCCGGCAATGAGCAGTTCTTC. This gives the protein CASSVGDRAGNEQFF.

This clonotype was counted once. The CDR3 DNA is TGTGCCAGCAGCTTACGGACAGGGAGTTTCAATGAGCAGTTCTTC. It codes for CASSLRTGSFNEQFF. The chain uses TRBV7-8 and TRBJ2-1; TRBD1 aligns across 8 bases. The ends lost 2 bases at V and 6 bases at J; junction bases unmatched: 6. The CDR3 totals 15 residues. CDR1 and CDR2 from the germline V gene are SGHVS and FQNEAQ.

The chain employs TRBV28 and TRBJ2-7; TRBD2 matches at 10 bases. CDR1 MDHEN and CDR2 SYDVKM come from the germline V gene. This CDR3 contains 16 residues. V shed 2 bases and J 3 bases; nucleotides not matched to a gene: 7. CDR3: CASSLRASGSVYEQYF. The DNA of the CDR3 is TGTGCCAGCAGTTTAAGGGCTAGCGGGAGTGTCTACGAGCAGTACTTC.

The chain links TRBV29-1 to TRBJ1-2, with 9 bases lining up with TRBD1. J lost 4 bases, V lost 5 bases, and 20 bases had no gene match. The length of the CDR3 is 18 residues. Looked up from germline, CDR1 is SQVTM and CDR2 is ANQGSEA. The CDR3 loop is CSVYMRATGGTLVYGYTF. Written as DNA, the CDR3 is TGCAGCGTTTACATGCGGGCCACAGGGGGCACGTTGGTCTATGGCTACACCTTC.

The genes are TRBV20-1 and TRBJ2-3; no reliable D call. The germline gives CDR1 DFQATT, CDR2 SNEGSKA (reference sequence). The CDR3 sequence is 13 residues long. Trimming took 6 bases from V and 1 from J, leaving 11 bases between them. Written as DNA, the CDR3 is TGCAGTGCGAAGACGGCGGGCACAGATACGCAGTATTTT. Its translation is CSAKTAGTDTQYF.

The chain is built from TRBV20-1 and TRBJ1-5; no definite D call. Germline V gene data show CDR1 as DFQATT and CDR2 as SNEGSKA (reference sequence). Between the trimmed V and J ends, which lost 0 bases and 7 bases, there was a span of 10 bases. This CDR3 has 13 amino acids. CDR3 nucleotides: TGCAGTGCTAGAGACAGTTTCGCCCAGCCCCAGCATTTT. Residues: CSARDSFAQPQHF.

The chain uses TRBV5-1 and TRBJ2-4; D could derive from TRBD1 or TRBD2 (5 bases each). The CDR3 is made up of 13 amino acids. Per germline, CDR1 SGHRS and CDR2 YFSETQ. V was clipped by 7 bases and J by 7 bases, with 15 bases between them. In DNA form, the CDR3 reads TGCGCCAGCTCGGGGCCGCCATCCAACATTCAGTACTTC. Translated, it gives CASSGPPSNIQYF.

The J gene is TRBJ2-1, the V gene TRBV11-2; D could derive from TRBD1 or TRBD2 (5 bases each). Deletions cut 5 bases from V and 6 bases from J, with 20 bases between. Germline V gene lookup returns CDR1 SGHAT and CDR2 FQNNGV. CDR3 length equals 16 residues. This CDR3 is CASSPQGREPSNEQFF. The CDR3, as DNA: TGTGCCAGCAGCCCCCAGGGCAGGGAGCCCTCCAATGAGCAGTTCTTC. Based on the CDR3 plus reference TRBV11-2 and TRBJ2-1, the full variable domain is EAGVAQSPRYKIIEKRQSVAFWCNPISGHATLYWYQQILGQGPKLLIQFQNNGVVDDSQLPKDRFSAERLKGVDSTLKIQPAKLEDSAVYLCASSPQGREPSNEQFFGPGTRLTVL.